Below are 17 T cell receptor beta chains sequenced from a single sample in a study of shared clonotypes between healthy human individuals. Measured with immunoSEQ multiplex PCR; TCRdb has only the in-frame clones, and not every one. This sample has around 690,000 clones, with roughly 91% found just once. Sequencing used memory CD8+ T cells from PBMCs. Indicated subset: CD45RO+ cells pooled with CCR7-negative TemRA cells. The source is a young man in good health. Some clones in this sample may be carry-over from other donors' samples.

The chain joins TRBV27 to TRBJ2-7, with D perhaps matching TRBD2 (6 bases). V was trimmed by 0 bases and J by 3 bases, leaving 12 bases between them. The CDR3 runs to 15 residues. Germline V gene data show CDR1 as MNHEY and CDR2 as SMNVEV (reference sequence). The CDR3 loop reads CASSLSAGLHYEQYF. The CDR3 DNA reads TGTGCCAGCAGTTTATCGGCGGGACTGCACTACGAGCAGTACTTC.

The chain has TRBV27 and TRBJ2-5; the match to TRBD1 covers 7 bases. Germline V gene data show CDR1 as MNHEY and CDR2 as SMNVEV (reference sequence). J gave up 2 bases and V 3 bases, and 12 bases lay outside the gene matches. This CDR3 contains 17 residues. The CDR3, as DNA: TGTGCCAGCAGTTTTCTCCCGAACAGGGGCGGACAAGAGACCCAGTACTTC. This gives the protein CASSFLPNRGGQETQYF.

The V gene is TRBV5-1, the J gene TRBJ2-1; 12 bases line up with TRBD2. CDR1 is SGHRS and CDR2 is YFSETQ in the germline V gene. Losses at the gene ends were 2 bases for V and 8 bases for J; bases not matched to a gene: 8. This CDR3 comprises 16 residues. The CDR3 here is CASSFHLAGGPYEQFF. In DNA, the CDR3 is TGCGCCAGCAGCTTTCACCTAGCGGGAGGGCCCTATGAGCAGTTCTTC.

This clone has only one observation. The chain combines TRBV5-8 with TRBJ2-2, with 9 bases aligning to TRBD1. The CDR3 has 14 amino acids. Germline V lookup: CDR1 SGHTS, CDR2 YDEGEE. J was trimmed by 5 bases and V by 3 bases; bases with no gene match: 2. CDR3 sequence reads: CASSYRGPTGELFF. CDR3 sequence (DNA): TGTGCCAGCAGCTACAGGGGGCCTACCGGGGAGCTGTTTTTT.

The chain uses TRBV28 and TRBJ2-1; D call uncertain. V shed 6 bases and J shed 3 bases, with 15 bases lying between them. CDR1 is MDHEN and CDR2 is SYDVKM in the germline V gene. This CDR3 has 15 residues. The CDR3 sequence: CASRKTVLVYNEQFF. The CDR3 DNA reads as TGTGCCAGCAGAAAAACAGTATTGGTCTACAATGAGCAGTTCTTC.

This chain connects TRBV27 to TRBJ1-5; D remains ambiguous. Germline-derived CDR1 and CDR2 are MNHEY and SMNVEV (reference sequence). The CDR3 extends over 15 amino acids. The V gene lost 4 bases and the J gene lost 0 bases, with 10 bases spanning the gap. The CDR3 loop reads CASSYVWGSNQPQHF. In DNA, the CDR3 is TGTGCCAGCAGTTACGTATGGGGTAGCAATCAGCCCCAGCATTTT.

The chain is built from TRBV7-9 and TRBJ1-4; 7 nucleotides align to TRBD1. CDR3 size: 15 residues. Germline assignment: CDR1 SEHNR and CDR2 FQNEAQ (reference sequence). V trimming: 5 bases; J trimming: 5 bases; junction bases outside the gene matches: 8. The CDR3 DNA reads TGTGCCAGCAGCCCAGGGACAGCTCCCAATGAAAAACTGTTTTTT. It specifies CASSPGTAPNEKLFF.

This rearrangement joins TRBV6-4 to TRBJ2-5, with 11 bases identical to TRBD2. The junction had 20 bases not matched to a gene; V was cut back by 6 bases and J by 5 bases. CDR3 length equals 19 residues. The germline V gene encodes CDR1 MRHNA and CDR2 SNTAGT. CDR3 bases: TGTGCCAGCAGGACTTTCTTAATGGGACTAGCGGCCCAGGGGGAGACCCAGTACTTC. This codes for CASRTFLMGLAAQGETQYF.

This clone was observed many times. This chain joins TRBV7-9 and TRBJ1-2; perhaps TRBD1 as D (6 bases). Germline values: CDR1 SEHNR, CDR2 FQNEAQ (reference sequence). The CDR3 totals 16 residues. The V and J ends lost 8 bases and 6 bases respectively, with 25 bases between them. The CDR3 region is CASPLISQTGSDGYTF. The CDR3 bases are TGTGCCAGCCCCTTGATTTCCCAGACAGGTTCCGATGGCTACACCTTC.

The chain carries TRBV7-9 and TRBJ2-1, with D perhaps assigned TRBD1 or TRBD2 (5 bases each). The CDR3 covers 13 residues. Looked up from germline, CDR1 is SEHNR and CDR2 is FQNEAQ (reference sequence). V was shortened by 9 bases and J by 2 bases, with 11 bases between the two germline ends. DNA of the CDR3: TGTGCCAGTTACCGGGACCCCTACAATGAGCAGTTCTTC. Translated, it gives CASYRDPYNEQFF.

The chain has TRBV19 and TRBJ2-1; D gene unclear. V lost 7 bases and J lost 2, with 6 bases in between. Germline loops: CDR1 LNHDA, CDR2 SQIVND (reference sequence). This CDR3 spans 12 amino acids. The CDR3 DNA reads TGTGCCAGTACCGACACCTACAATGAGCAGTTCTTC. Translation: CASTDTYNEQFF.

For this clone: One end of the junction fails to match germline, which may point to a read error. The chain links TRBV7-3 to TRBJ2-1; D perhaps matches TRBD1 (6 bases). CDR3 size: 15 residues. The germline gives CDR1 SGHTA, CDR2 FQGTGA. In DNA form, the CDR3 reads TGTGCCAGCAGCTTAATGAGGGGGAGCTACGATGAGCAGTTCTTC. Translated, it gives CASSLMRGSYDEQFF.

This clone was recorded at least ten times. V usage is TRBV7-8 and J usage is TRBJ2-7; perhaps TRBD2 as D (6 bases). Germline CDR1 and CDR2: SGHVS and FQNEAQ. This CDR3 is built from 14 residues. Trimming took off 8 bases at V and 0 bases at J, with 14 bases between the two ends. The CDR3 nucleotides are TGTGCCAGCTCAGAGGGACTCTACTCCTACGAGCAGTACTTC. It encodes CASSEGLYSYEQYF.

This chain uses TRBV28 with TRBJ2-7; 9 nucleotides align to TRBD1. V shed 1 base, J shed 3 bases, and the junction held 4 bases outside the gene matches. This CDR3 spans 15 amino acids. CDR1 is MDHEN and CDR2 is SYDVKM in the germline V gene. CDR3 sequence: CASSLLETGGYEQYF. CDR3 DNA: TGTGCCAGCAGTTTATTGGAGACAGGGGGCTACGAGCAGTACTTC.

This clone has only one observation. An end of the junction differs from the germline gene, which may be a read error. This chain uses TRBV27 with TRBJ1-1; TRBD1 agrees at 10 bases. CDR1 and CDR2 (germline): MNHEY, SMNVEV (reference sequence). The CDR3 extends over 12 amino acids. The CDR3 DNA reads TGTGCCAGCAGATCCGGGACAGGGGCCTCCAATTTT. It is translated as CASRSGTGASNF.

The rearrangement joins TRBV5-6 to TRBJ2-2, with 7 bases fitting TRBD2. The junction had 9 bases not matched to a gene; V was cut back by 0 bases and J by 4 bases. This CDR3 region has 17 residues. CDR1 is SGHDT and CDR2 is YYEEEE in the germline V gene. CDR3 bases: TGTGCCAGCAGCTTGGCGGGGACTAAGATGTCCACCGGGGAGCTGTTTTTT. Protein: CASSLAGTKMSTGELFF.

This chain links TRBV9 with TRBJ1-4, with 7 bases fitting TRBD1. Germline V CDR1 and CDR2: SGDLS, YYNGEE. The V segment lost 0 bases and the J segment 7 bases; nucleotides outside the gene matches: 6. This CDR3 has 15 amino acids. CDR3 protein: CASSVAGTESEKLFF. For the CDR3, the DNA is TGTGCCAGCAGCGTAGCGGGGACAGAGAGTGAAAAACTGTTTTTT.